This TCR beta chain is from a study of T-cell reconstitution after alpha-beta-depleted transplantation in children. General study points: Once a year had passed after transplant, T-cell counts and diversity came mostly from newly produced T cells. TCRbeta diversity was high at day 60 in some patients (a result of surviving recipient T cells and thymic progenitors). Reportedly, only several hundred clones from non-depleted graft cells drove alpha-beta T-cell counts at about two months.

The germline gives CDR1 LNHNV, CDR2 YYDKDF (reference sequence). The CDR3 is made up of 18 amino acids. V trimming: 0 bases; J trimming: 6 bases; junction bases outside the gene matches: 12. A note on this clonotype: Its antigen remains unidentified. A read error may explain this, as a much larger clone is one base away.

Unique molecular identifiers were used in preparing the TCRbeta library. TCRdb re-derived calls from the PCR reads in MiXCR, one entry per CDR3 protein. The table includes 490,000 or so distinct CDR3 sequences, roughly a tenth detected once. The sequence derives from a child aged 2-15 years with inherited bone marrow failure, due to receive a stem cell transplant. The chain recombines TRBV15 with TRBJ2-2; TRBD1 matches at 8 bases. The material was PBMCs, obtained before TCRalphabeta/CD19-depleted stem cell transplant. The CDR3 here is CATSRDTPGGLPPGELFF. The CDR3, as DNA: TGTGCCACCAGCAGAGATACCCCAGGGGGCCTACCGCCCGGGGAGCTGTTTTTT.